The 20 T cell receptor beta chains below all came from one sample that was sequenced in a study of T cells in Graves' hyperthyroidism and ophthalmopathy. TCR beta CDR3 regions were amplified from RNA transcripts. The TCR CDR3 was amplified in a first-round RT-PCR using the HTBI primer set. Each CDR3 protein is one row after TCRdb ran MiXCR on the multiplex PCR reads. The data hold around 570,000 distinct CDR3 sequences, with just under 20% observed a single time. The source material was blood. Every receptor here comes from a man aged 35-49 years with Graves' ophthalmopathy.

This clonotype was seen ten or more times. The V gene is TRBV7-2, the J gene TRBJ1-1; D gene unclear. The CDR3 length is 15 residues. Deletions cut 1 base from V and 5 bases from J, with 14 bases between. CDR1 is SGHTA, CDR2 FQGNSA, per germline. The CDR3 coding sequence is TGTGCCAGCAGCTTAGGCATGGCCCTCCTAACTGAAGCTTTCTTT. Its protein product is CASSLGMALLTEAFF.

This clonotype was counted once. A read error may produce the germline difference seen at one junction end. The chain carries TRBV3-1 and TRBJ2-2; D gene uncertain. This CDR3 comprises 14 residues. CDR1 and CDR2 (germline): LGHDT, YNNKEL (reference sequence). The CDR3 sequence is CASGQVEGSGELFF. The CDR3 DNA is TGTGCCAGCGGCCAGGTCGAAGGTTCCGGGGAGCTGTTTTTT.

The J gene is TRBJ2-5, the V gene TRBV30; 8 nucleotides agree with TRBD2. V lost 4 bases to trimming and J lost 0 bases; unmatched junction nucleotides: 7. CDR3 length: 15 residues. Germline CDR1 and CDR2: GTSNPN and SVGIG (reference sequence). The chain's CDR3 is CAWTLAGLYQETQYF. CDR3 nucleotides: TGTGCCTGGACCCTAGCGGGCTTATACCAAGAGACCCAGTACTTC.

A single count supports this clonotype. A junction boundary mismatches the germline segment, possibly from a read error. V and J are TRBV6-1 and TRBJ2-7; D is unresolved. This CDR3 region has 14 residues. Germline CDR1 MNHNS, CDR2 SASEGT. Written as DNA, the CDR3 is TGTGCCGGCAGTGAAGCTCGAAGCTCCTACGAGCAGTACTTC. It is translated as CAGSEARSSYEQYF.

This clonotype came up a few times. J is TRBJ1-1 and V is TRBV5-4; 7 bases line up with TRBD1. V was pared by 2 bases and J by 4 bases, with 5 bases of the junction left unmatched. CDR1 is SGHNT, CDR2 YYREEE, per germline (reference sequence). The CDR3 totals 14 residues. CDR3 residues: CASSFEGARTEAFF. CDR3 DNA: TGTGCCAGCAGCTTCGAGGGGGCGCGCACTGAAGCTTTCTTT.

The CDR3 loop reads CASSPRGGVDGYTF. CDR3 DNA: TGTGCCAGCAGCCCAAGAGGGGGGGTGGATGGCTACACCTTC. J is TRBJ1-2 and V is TRBV3-1, with D perhaps matching TRBD1 (6 bases). The CDR3 consists of 14 residues. Germline values: CDR1 LGHDT, CDR2 YNNKEL (reference sequence). The V end was cut by 4 bases, the J end by 6 bases, with 15 bases between.

This clonotype was recorded at least ten times. The chain recombines TRBV30 with TRBJ2-7, with D perhaps given as TRBD1 or TRBD2 (6 bases each). The CDR3 is 12 amino acids. Germline-derived CDR1 and CDR2 are GTSNPN and SVGIG (reference sequence). The V gene lost 1 base and the J gene lost 5 bases, with 9 bases spanning the gap. CDR3 region: CAWSGGAHEQYF. CDR3 coding DNA: TGTGCCTGGAGTGGGGGGGCACACGAGCAGTACTTC.

This sequence joins TRBV6-1 and TRBJ1-6, with D maybe TRBD1 (5 bases). Germline lookup yields CDR1 MNHNS and CDR2 SASEGT. Trimming cost V 6 bases and J 7 bases, with 16 bases left between them. CDR3 length equals 15 residues. CDR3 amino acids: CASSPASGGNSPLHF. The CDR3 nucleotides read TGTGCCAGCAGCCCGGCGTCGGGGGGAAATTCACCCCTCCACTTT.

Points on this clonotype: A much larger clone differs from this one at a single base, so this may be a read error. The chain joins TRBV9 to TRBJ2-5; 7 bases fit TRBD2. Trimming removed 0 bases from V and 2 bases from J; junction bases left unmatched: 7. Per germline, CDR1 SGDLS and CDR2 YYNGEE. The CDR3 is 16 amino acids. The CDR3: CASSVGPSGIQETQYF. For the CDR3, the DNA is TGTGCCAGCAGCGTAGGGCCTAGCGGTATTCAAGAGACCCAGTACTTC.

This rearrangement joins TRBV2 to TRBJ2-3; D is uncertain. This CDR3 spans 11 amino acids. Germline V gene lookup returns CDR1 SNHLY and CDR2 FYNNEI. Between the trimmed V and J ends, which lost 8 bases and 2 bases, there was a span of 5 bases. CDR3: CASQITDTQYF. The DNA for the CDR3 is TGTGCCAGCCAAATCACAGATACGCAGTATTTT.

This clonotype appeared a few times. This chain uses TRBV30 with TRBJ1-5; D gene ambiguous. Germline CDR1 and CDR2: GTSNPN and SVGIG (reference sequence). V was cut by 3 bases and J by 7 bases, with 13 bases left in between. There are 13 residues in the CDR3. As DNA, the CDR3 is TGTGCCTGGAGCACCATTCCGGGCCAGCCCCAGCATTTT. Protein product: CAWSTIPGQPQHF.

The table lists this clonotype with many counts. V gene TRBV15 combines with J gene TRBJ1-1; 8 bases are a match to TRBD1. Germline V gives CDR1 LNHNV, CDR2 YYDKDF (reference sequence). The CDR3 has 15 amino acids. Trimming removed 5 bases from V and 3 bases from J; junction bases left unmatched: 8. In DNA, the CDR3 is TGTGCCACCAGCTGGCGGACAGGGAAGGACACTGAAGCTTTCTTT. Translated, it gives CATSWRTGKDTEAFF. Looking up the rest from reference TRBV15 and TRBJ1-1 gives the full variable domain: DAMVIQNPRYQVTQFGKPVTLSCSQTLNHNVMYWYQQKSSQAPKLLFHYYDKDFNNEADTPDNFQSRRPNTSFCFLDIRSPGLGDTAMYLCATSWRTGKDTEAFFGQGTRLTVV.

The V and J genes are TRBV19 and TRBJ2-3; D might be TRBD2 (5 bases). The CDR3 runs 15 residues. With 2 bases removed from V and 2 bases from J, the gap between germline ends came to 11 bases. Per germline, CDR1 LNHDA and CDR2 SQIVND (reference sequence). The CDR3 nucleotides read TGTGCCAGTAGTATATTACGGGGTAACACAGATACGCAGTATTTT. Translated, it gives CASSILRGNTDTQYF. The variable domain in full, with the rest retrieved from reference TRBV19 and TRBJ2-3, is DGGITQSPKYLFRKEGQNVTLSCEQNLNHDAMYWYRQDPGQGLRLIYYSQIVNDFQKGDIAEGYSVSREKKESFPLTVTSAQKNPTAFYLCASSILRGNTDTQYFGPGTRLTVL.

This clonotype was detected ten times or more. The chain is built from TRBV20-1 and TRBJ2-7; D is perhaps TRBD1 (5 bases). The length of the CDR3 is 13 residues. Trimming cost V 6 bases and J 0 bases, with 12 bases left between them. Germline CDR1 and CDR2: DFQATT and SNEGSKA (reference sequence). CDR3 coding DNA: TGCAGTGCATCGAGACAGAGCTCCTACGAGCAGTACTTC. This translates into CSASRQSSYEQYF.

This clonotype was picked up many times. The chain is built from TRBV27 and TRBJ1-2; maybe TRBD1 (5 bases). V was shortened by 4 bases and J by 5 bases, with 11 bases between the two germline ends. CDR1 is MNHEY, CDR2 SMNVEV, per germline (reference sequence). The length of the CDR3 is 13 residues. DNA for the CDR3: TGTGCCAGCAGTTACCAGGGAGGTTATGGCTACACCTTC. It is translated as CASSYQGGYGYTF.

This clonotype came up many times. The V and J genes are TRBV2 and TRBJ2-5; possibly TRBD2 for D (6 bases). Germline CDR1 reads SNHLY; CDR2 reads FYNNEI. Trimming removed 2 bases from V and 5 bases from J, with 9 bases in between. This CDR3 spans 13 amino acids. In DNA, the CDR3 is TGTGCCAGCAGTGAATGGGCGGGGGAGACCCAGTACTTC. This gives the protein CASSEWAGETQYF.

The sample holds a few counts of this clonotype. V usage is TRBV19 and J usage is TRBJ2-3, with D possibly called TRBD1 or TRBD2 (6 bases each). This CDR3 spans 15 amino acids. Germline lookup yields CDR1 LNHDA and CDR2 SQIVND (reference sequence). V was clipped by 3 bases and J by 2 bases, with 12 bases between them. DNA for the CDR3: TGTGCCAGTAGTATTGGGGGGCGTTCCACAGATACGCAGTATTTT. Its translation is CASSIGGRSTDTQYF.

V and J are TRBV7-3 and TRBJ2-5; either TRBD1 or TRBD2 may fit D (5 bases each). The germline V gene encodes CDR1 SGHTA and CDR2 FQGTGA. This CDR3 has 17 residues. V lost 7 bases, J lost 2 bases, and 23 bases lay in between. The CDR3 DNA follows: TGTGCCAGCACCCCGGCGACCTTGGGGCGGGTGCAAGAGACCCAGTACTTC. This codes for CASTPATLGRVQETQYF.

The J gene is TRBJ1-1, the V gene TRBV5-1, with TRBD1 as a possible D gene (6 bases). CDR1 is SGHRS and CDR2 is YFSETQ in the germline V gene. Trimming removed 0 bases from V and 0 bases from J, with 9 bases in between. The CDR3 sequence is 15 residues long. The CDR3 region is CASSLVGGLNTEAFF. The CDR3 DNA reads as TGCGCCAGCAGCTTGGTTGGGGGGCTGAACACTGAAGCTTTCTTT.

This clonotype showed up just a few times. V usage is TRBV20-1 and J usage is TRBJ2-1; TRBD2 aligns across 7 bases. The CDR3 totals 15 residues. Germline CDR1 and CDR2: DFQATT and SNEGSKA (reference sequence). V lost 4 bases, J lost 6 bases, and 12 bases stayed unmatched. The CDR3 DNA sequence: TGCAGTGCTACCATGTGGGGGACTACCTCCAATGAGCAGTTCTTC. Its protein is CSATMWGTTSNEQFF.